The 17 T cell receptor beta chains below were found in one sample sequenced in a study of blood T cell repertoires in COVID-19 (dated by TCRdb to 2020 to 2022). Library method: the immunoSEQ multiplex PCR assay. Here the immuneACCESS table is served through TCRdb, limited to in-frame sequences with V and J called. Missing clones are a known gap in these copies; in checked studies unresolved V genes cover under half, and the rest lacks a known reason. The sample table lists around 270,000 clones, roughly 88% of them with a count of one. Of the sample, around 3.1% is held by the ten largest clones. The specimen was PBMCs or T cells enriched from blood (not recorded which). The receptors stem from a woman aged 40 to 50 who had been exposed to COVID-19.

The rearrangement links TRBV6-5 to TRBJ2-5, with no clear D. CDR1 is MNHEY and CDR2 is SVGAGI in the germline V gene. Trimming left V 0 bases short and J 5 bases short, with 13 bases between. The CDR3 is 15 residues long. The CDR3 here is CASSYSPISRETQYF. The CDR3 DNA reads as TGTGCCAGCAGTTACTCGCCGATTTCCCGGGAGACCCAGTACTTC.

The chain links TRBV19 to TRBJ2-2; 8 bases align to TRBD1. Germline V gives CDR1 LNHDA, CDR2 SQIVND (reference sequence). The CDR3 extends over 14 amino acids. V lost 6 bases to trimming and J lost 6 bases; unmatched junction nucleotides: 6. CDR3 sequence: CASSATGEPGELFF. In DNA form, the CDR3 reads TGTGCCAGTAGCGCGACAGGGGAACCCGGGGAGCTGTTTTTT.

The rearrangement joins TRBV7-3 to TRBJ2-1; TRBD2 is a possible D gene (6 bases). With 11 bases removed from V and 6 bases from J, the gap between germline ends came to 26 bases. Germline CDR1 and CDR2: SGHTA and FQGTGA. This CDR3 has 16 residues. CDR3 amino acids: CASSTGGLPPGNEQFF. CDR3 sequence (DNA): TGTGCCTCCTCTACCGGGGGACTCCCTCCGGGCAATGAGCAGTTCTTC.

The rearrangement uses TRBV19 and TRBJ1-2, with D uncertain. From germline, CDR1 is LNHDA and CDR2 SQIVND (reference sequence). V was pared by 7 bases and J by 3 bases, with 18 bases between. The CDR3 sequence is 15 residues long. CDR3 DNA: TGTGCCAGTAAAGGTAATGAGGTACGAGACTATGGCTACACCTTC. Translation gives CASKGNEVRDYGYTF. Full variable domain (rest looked up from reference TRBV19 and TRBJ1-2): DGGITQSPKYLFRKEGQNVTLSCEQNLNHDAMYWYRQDPGQGLRLIYYSQIVNDFQKGDIAEGYSVSREKKESFPLTVTSAQKNPTAFYLCASKGNEVRDYGYTFGSGTRLTVV.

The V call is TRBV18, the J call TRBJ1-1; the D gene is possibly TRBD1 (5 bases). CDR1 is KGHSH, CDR2 LQKENI, per germline. The CDR3 extends over 13 amino acids. Trimming took 2 bases from V and 4 from J, leaving 8 bases between them. CDR3 bases: TGTGCCAGCTCACCAAGTCAGGGCACTGAAGCTTTCTTT. Translating it yields CASSPSQGTEAFF.

This sequence joins TRBV28 and TRBJ1-2, with D possibly matching TRBD1 (5 bases). V gave up 2 bases and J gave up 6 bases, with 10 bases separating them. The germline CDR1 and CDR2 sequences are MDHEN and SYDVKM. The CDR3 is 13 residues long. CDR3 nucleotides: TGTGCCAGCAGTTTAAATTCCAGGGATGGCTACACCTTC. It translates to CASSLNSRDGYTF.

This rearrangement joins TRBV10-3 to TRBJ1-6, with 8 nucleotides matching TRBD1. CDR3 size: 14 residues. Germline assignment: CDR1 ENHRY and CDR2 SYGVKD. The trim removed 10 bases at V and 10 bases at J, leaving 12 bases unmatched. DNA for the CDR3: TGTGCCACCAGACTAATGGACAGGGAATCACCCCTCCACTTT. Translating it yields CATRLMDRESPLHF.

The chain combines TRBV2 with TRBJ1-4, with TRBD1 as a possible D gene (6 bases). CDR3 length equals 14 residues. Germline V gene data show CDR1 as SNHLY and CDR2 as FYNNEI. The V end lost 2 bases, the J end lost 8 bases, and 12 bases lay between the germline ends. CDR3 in DNA: TGTGCCAGCAGTGAAACAGGGTCTGAGGAAAAACTGTTTTTT. Residues: CASSETGSEEKLFF.

This sequence joins TRBV6-1 and TRBJ2-7; D remains ambiguous. Trimming stripped 2 bases from V and 1 base from J, with 6 bases between. This CDR3 comprises 13 residues. The germline gives CDR1 MNHNS, CDR2 SASEGT. This CDR3 reads CASSESVSYEQYF. The CDR3 bases are TGTGCCAGCAGTGAATCGGTTTCCTACGAGCAGTACTTC.

There are a few counts of this clone. The chain combines TRBV2 with TRBJ2-2; TRBD2 agrees at 9 bases. Looked up from germline, CDR1 is SNHLY and CDR2 is FYNNEI. J lost 5 bases, V lost 4 bases, and 5 bases had no gene match. This CDR3 is 15 amino acids long. CDR3 sequence: CASSVAGGHTGELFF. The CDR3 DNA is TGTGCCAGCAGTGTGGCGGGGGGGCATACCGGGGAGCTGTTTTTT.

The chain links TRBV11-3 to TRBJ2-3; 7 nucleotides agree with TRBD1. CDR3 length equals 16 residues. V shed 5 bases and J 6 bases; nucleotides not matched to a gene: 14. Per germline, CDR1 SGHNT and CDR2 YENEEA. CDR3 sequence reads: CASSPPGQGVMDTQYF. The CDR3 coding sequence is TGTGCCAGCAGCCCCCCTGGCCAGGGGGTAATGGATACGCAGTATTTT. The full variable domain, in which reference TRBV11-3 and TRBJ2-3 provide the parts outside the CDR3, is EAGVVQSPRYKIIEKKQPVAFWCNPISGHNTLYWYLQNLGQGPELLIRYENEEAVDDSQLPKDRFSAERLKGVDSTLKIQPAELGDSAVYLCASSPPGQGVMDTQYFGPGTRLTVL.

The chain has TRBV11-2 and TRBJ1-5; TRBD1 might be the D (5 bases). Germline V gene sequence: CDR1 SGHAT, CDR2 FQNNGV. Trimming stripped 5 bases from V and 6 bases from J, with 14 bases between. The CDR3 is made up of 14 amino acids. The CDR3 nucleotides read TGTGCCAGCAGCCCCGGAAGGGGAGGTCAGCCCCAGCATTTT. Its protein is CASSPGRGGQPQHF.

The CDR3 is CASSQGVAGGSSYNEQFF. Written as DNA, the CDR3 is TGCGCCAGCAGCCAAGGGGTAGCGGGGGGGAGCTCCTACAATGAGCAGTTCTTC. The rearrangement uses TRBV4-1 and TRBJ2-1; 11 bases map to TRBD2. The CDR3 is 18 residues long. The J segment lost 0 bases and the V segment lost 1 base, leaving 5 bases of the junction unmatched. Germline CDR1 is MGHRA and CDR2 is YSYEKL.

V and J are TRBV30 and TRBJ1-3; the D gene is possibly TRBD1 (5 bases). The CDR3 sequence is 13 residues long. Germline V gene lookup returns CDR1 GTSNPN and CDR2 SVGIG (reference sequence). V lost 5 bases and J 0 bases, leaving 8 bases between the germline ends. The CDR3 nucleotides read TGTGCCTGGTCAGGGTCCTCTGGAAACACCATATATTTT. Protein: CAWSGSSGNTIYF.

The chain recombines TRBV2 with TRBJ1-2; D is uncertain. The V end was cut by 2 bases, the J end by 8 bases, with 18 bases between. Germline assignment: CDR1 SNHLY and CDR2 FYNNEI. The CDR3 is 15 residues long. Here the CDR3 reads CASSERRAAVQGYTF. DNA for the CDR3: TGTGCCAGCAGTGAAAGGAGGGCAGCCGTGCAGGGCTACACCTTC.

This CDR3 reads CASSPTGGQANYGYTF. The CDR3 DNA reads as TGTGCCAGCAGCCCTACTGGGGGACAGGCGAACTATGGCTACACCTTC. The V gene is TRBV7-8, the J gene TRBJ1-2; 8 nucleotides agree with TRBD1. The CDR3 totals 16 residues. Germline V gene lookup returns CDR1 SGHVS and CDR2 FQNEAQ. V trimming: 5 bases; J trimming: 2 bases; junction bases outside the gene matches: 10.

The chain uses TRBV5-6 and TRBJ2-1, with D perhaps matching TRBD1 (6 bases). Germline values: CDR1 SGHDT, CDR2 YYEEEE. The germline V and J ends were trimmed by 4 bases and 8 bases, with 22 bases remaining between them. The CDR3 totals 16 residues. The CDR3 loop is CASSQPGAAPGDEQFF. CDR3 in DNA: TGTGCCAGCAGCCAACCAGGGGCGGCCCCCGGGGATGAGCAGTTCTTC. The full variable domain, completed using reference TRBV5-6 and TRBJ2-1, is DAGVTQSPTHLIKTRGQQVTLRCSPKSGHDTVSWYQQALGQGPQFIFQYYEEEERQRGNFPDRFSGHQFPNYSSELNVNALLLGDSALYLCASSQPGAAPGDEQFFGPGTRLTVL.